These T cell receptor beta chains were read from a single sample in a study of blood T cell repertoires in COVID-19. Sequencing used immunoSEQ multiplex PCR; TCRdb keeps in-frame clones, though not all of them. The sample contains about 240,000 clones, 80% to 95% of which appear only once. The sequencing input was peripheral blood. The receptors were gathered from a man under 40 with COVID-19, enrolled during active disease. The CDR3 runs from the conserved cysteine through the conserved F or W. Fields, in order: V gene, J gene, clone size, D gene, CDR3 protein, CDR3 DNA. D genes are given only for firm matches. Clone size, where shown, is once, few, many, or a class for clones that have expanded.

>TRBV29-1|TRBJ2-2|.|TRBD1
CSVDFTGGSGTGELFF
TGCAGCGTTGACTTCACAGGGGGCAGTGGCACCGGGGAGCTGTTTTTT
>TRBV5-5|TRBJ2-7|.|TRBD2
CASSHGRPEQYF
TGTGCCAGCAGCCACGGGAGGCCCGAGCAGTACTTC
>TRBV5-1|TRBJ1-1|.|.
CASSLQGHLNTEAFF
TGCGCCAGCAGTCTACAGGGTCACCTGAACACTGAAGCTTTCTTT
>TRBV5-4|TRBJ2-4|.|TRBD2
CASSLASGGSKNIQYF
TGTGCCAGCAGCTTGGCTAGCGGGGGAAGCAAAAACATTCAGTACTTC
>TRBV9|TRBJ2-7|.|TRBD1
CASSEGAVGEQYF
TGTGCCAGCAGCGAGGGGGCGGTCGGGGAGCAGTACTTC
>TRBV30|TRBJ1-5|.|TRBD1
CAWARTGGQPQHF
TGTGCCTGGGCCCGGACAGGGGGTCAGCCCCAGCATTTT
>TRBV19|TRBJ2-2|.|.
CASSFRLGAWEGELFF
TGTGCCAGTAGTTTCAGATTGGGGGCGTGGGAAGGGGAGCTGTTTTTT
>TRBV11-2|TRBJ1-5|.|.
CASSSTGDQPQHF
TGTGCCAGCAGCTCGACAGGCGATCAGCCCCAGCATTTT
>TRBV2|TRBJ1-6|.|TRBD1
CASTARQGAGNSPLHF
TGTGCCAGCACCGCCAGACAGGGGGCGGGTAATTCACCCCTCCACTTT
>TRBV30|TRBJ1-2|.|.
CAWTPGGGYGYTF
TGTGCCTGGACCCCCGGTGGTGGCTATGGCTACACCTTC
>TRBV11-2|TRBJ1-2|.|.
CASSPNPGYGYTF
TGTGCCAGCAGCCCGAACCCGGGCTATGGCTACACCTTC
>TRBV28|TRBJ1-1|.|.
CASSLGQNTEAFF
TGTGCCAGCAGTTTGGGGCAGAACACTGAAGCTTTCTTT
>TRBV5-1|TRBJ2-5|.|TRBD2
CASSLASGTTQETQYF
TGCGCCAGCAGCTTGGCGTCCGGGACTACCCAAGAGACCCAGTACTTC
>TRBV5-6|TRBJ1-2|.|.
CASSVIWTDNYGYTF
TGTGCCAGCAGCGTAATCTGGACAGACAACTATGGCTACACCTTC
>TRBV5-1|TRBJ1-2|once|TRBD1
CASSLEGQGDYGYTF
TGCGCCAGCAGCTTGGAGGGACAGGGAGACTATGGCTACACCTTC
>TRBV7-9|TRBJ2-1|.|.
CASSLASLGEQFF
TGTGCCAGCAGCTTAGCCAGCTTGGGCGAGCAGTTCTTC
>TRBV28|TRBJ1-2|.|TRBD1
CASSRPGQGGSYGYTF
TGTGCCAGCAGTCGACCGGGACAGGGGGGCTCATATGGCTACACCTTC
>TRBV3-1/TRBV3-2|TRBJ1-2|once|TRBD1
CASSQRTGANYGYTF
TGTGCCAGCAGCCAACGGACAGGAGCTAACTATGGCTACACCTTC
>TRBV11-3|TRBJ2-3|.|TRBD1
CASSLGGTGGDTQYF
TGTGCCAGCAGCTTAGGGGGGACAGGGGGAGATACGCAGTATTTT
>TRBV9|TRBJ2-7|.|TRBD1
CASSVATGTYEQYF
TGTGCCAGCAGCGTAGCGACAGGGACCTACGAGCAGTACTTC
>TRBV18|TRBJ1-1|.|.
CASSPERRKAFF
TGTGCCAGCTCACCAGAGAGGAGAAAAGCTTTCTTT
>TRBV5-4|TRBJ1-2|.|TRBD1
CASSPGTGGSGYTF
TGTGCCAGCAGCCCAGGGACAGGGGGCAGTGGCTACACCTTC
>TRBV7-9|TRBJ1-4|.|.
CASSLGLNVATNEKLFF
TGTGCCAGCAGCCTAGGGCTTAACGTTGCAACTAATGAAAAACTGTTTTTT
>TRBV27|TRBJ1-5|.|.
CASSATGTRQANQPQHF
TGTGCCAGCAGTGCCACCGGGACACGTCAAGCCAATCAGCCCCAGCATTTT
>TRBV6-1|TRBJ1-6|.|.
CASSEYQLMAGLNSPLHF
TGTGCCAGCAGTGAATATCAGTTGATGGCAGGGCTTAATTCACCCCTCCACTTT
>TRBV11-2|TRBJ2-7|.|.
CASSLSGTGPYEQYF
TGTGCCAGCAGCCTAAGCGGGACAGGCCCCTACGAGCAGTACTTC
>TRBV12-3/TRBV12-4|TRBJ1-6|.|.
CASSLEGGSPLHF
TGTGCCAGCAGTTTAGAGGGAGGTTCACCCCTCCACTTT
>TRBV9|TRBJ2-1|.|TRBD2
CASGTSGGNEQFF
TGTGCCAGCGGGACTAGCGGGGGGAATGAGCAGTTCTTC
>TRBV3-1/TRBV3-2|TRBJ1-2|.|.
CASSQEDNIGGYTF
TGTGCCAGCAGCCAAGAGGACAACATAGGTGGCTACACCTTC
>TRBV5-1|TRBJ1-2|few|TRBD1
CASSPRQGDGYTF
TGCGCCAGCAGCCCCCGACAGGGGGATGGCTACACCTTC
>TRBV18|TRBJ1-1|few|TRBD1
CASSDRATEAFF
TGTGCCAGCTCGGACAGGGCCACTGAAGCTTTCTTT
>TRBV18|TRBJ1-4|.|TRBD1
CASSGQGTNEKLFF
TGTGCCAGCTCAGGACAGGGTACTAATGAAAAACTGTTTTTT
>TRBV4-1|TRBJ1-5|once|TRBD1
CASSHNDRDRDQPQHF
TGCGCCAGCAGCCATAACGACCGGGACAGGGACCAGCCCCAGCATTTT
>TRBV4-1|TRBJ1-3|.|.
CASSQSVVSGNTIYF
TGCGCCAGCAGCCAATCTGTAGTCTCTGGAAACACCATATATTTT
>TRBV5-1|TRBJ1-6|.|.
CASSVTGNARDSPLHF
TGCGCCAGCAGCGTTACAGGAAACGCTAGGGATTCACCCCTCCACTTT
>TRBV25-1|TRBJ2-2|.|.
CASSPQGPNTGELFF
TGTGCCAGCTCCCCCCAGGGTCCGAACACCGGGGAGCTGTTTTTT
>TRBV29-1|TRBJ1-3|.|.
CSVSTTGNTIYF
TGCAGCGTATCTACCACTGGAAACACCATATATTTT